The T cell receptor (beta chain) under discussion was sequenced for a study of human T cells and chemical hapten exposure. TCRdb re-called the RACE reads with MiXCR, one entry per CDR3 protein. This table holds around 250,000 distinct CDR3 sequences, about 9.4% found once. This CDR3 is built from 14 residues. Trimming cost V 5 bases and J 2 bases, with 9 bases left between them. The germline CDR1 and CDR2 sequences are SNHLY and FYNNEI. Documented time point: pre-sensitization, week 0. Treatment in this sample: therapeutic diphenylcyclopropenone sensitization with weekly scalp DPC. The receptor was isolated from a middle-aged woman with alopecia areata. Some clones in this sample may be carry-over from other donors' samples. The sequencing here drew on whole blood, taken in connection with sensitization to the hapten diphenylcyclopropenone (DPC). J is TRBJ1-4 and V is TRBV2; D gene uncertain. CDR3 sequence (DNA): TGTGCCAGCAGTATGGGTTTTACTAATGAAAAACTGTTTTTT. Protein: CASSMGFTNEKLFF.